The clone carrying this T cell receptor beta chain occurred a few times. Its matching antigen is unknown. This sample is part of a study of CD8+ T cells in alopecia areata. General study results and limits: Mice showed TCR sharing more clearly than patients did, possibly owing to HLA. It was lesional scalp, especially alopecia totalis/universalis, that showed higher clonality than normal scalp. Sequences from scalp samples also cover resident alphabeta T cells of normal skin.

In germline, CDR1 is SQVTM, CDR2 ANQGSEA. V was pared by 6 bases and J by 4 bases, with 5 bases of the junction left unmatched. CDR3 length equals 13 residues. RNA was extracted and reverse transcribed into cDNA as the sequencing template. The data were produced by immunoSEQ multiplex PCR, yet TCRdb's version contains in-frame clones alone and is incomplete. The sample yields 23,000 or so clones, roughly 50% seen once. The receptor comes from a human donor with alopecia areata. Sequenced: NKG2D-high CD8+ T cells sorted from blood. V and J are TRBV29-1 and TRBJ1-2, with 10 bases lining up with TRBD1. The CDR3 sequence is CSVRTGGVYGYTF. The CDR3 DNA reads as TGCAGCGTGCGGACAGGGGGGGTCTATGGCTACACCTTC.